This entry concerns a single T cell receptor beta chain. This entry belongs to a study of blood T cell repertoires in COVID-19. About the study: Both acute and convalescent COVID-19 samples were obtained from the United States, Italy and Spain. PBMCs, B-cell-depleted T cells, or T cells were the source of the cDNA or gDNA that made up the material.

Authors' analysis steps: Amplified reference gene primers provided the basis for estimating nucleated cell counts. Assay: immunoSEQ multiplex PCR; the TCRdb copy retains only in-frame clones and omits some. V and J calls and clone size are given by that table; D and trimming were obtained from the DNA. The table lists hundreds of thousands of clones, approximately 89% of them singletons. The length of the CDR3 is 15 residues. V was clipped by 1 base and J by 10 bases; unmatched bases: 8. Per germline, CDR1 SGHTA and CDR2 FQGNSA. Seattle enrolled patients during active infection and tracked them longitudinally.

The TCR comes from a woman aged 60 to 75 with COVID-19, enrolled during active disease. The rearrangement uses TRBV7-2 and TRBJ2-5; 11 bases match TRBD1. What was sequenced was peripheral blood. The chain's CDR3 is CASSLGTGGPAIQYF. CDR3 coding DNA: TGTGCCAGCAGCTTAGGGACAGGGGGCCCGGCCATCCAGTACTTC.